This paragraph covers one T cell receptor (beta chain) sequence. What it binds is unknown. cDNA libraries of TCR beta carried unique molecular identifiers. Each batch of roughly 0.9 to 11 million T cells produced roughly 500,000 cDNA molecules. TCRdb called the PCR reads again in MiXCR, with one record for every CDR3 protein. The sample holds 750,000 to 950,000 distinct CDR3 sequences; about 50% are singletons and the top ten take approximately 4.4%. This record belongs to a study of post-analysis software for immune sequencing data. Study-level background: Progressive-relapsing, secondary progressive and relapsing-remitting multiple sclerosis were among the disease courses included.

General study points: Under F measure analysis, samples from one preparation batch co-clustered strongly. Controls significantly exceeded multiple sclerosis patients in normalized Chao1 diversity. Elevated frequency relative to controls characterized a handful of TRBV segments in patients, TRBV5-6, TRBV5-1 and TRBV20-1 among them.

V shed 7 bases and J shed 8 bases, with 23 bases lying between them. The CDR3 is made up of 15 amino acids. Germline lookup yields CDR1 SEHNR and CDR2 FQNEAQ (reference sequence). Sequencing was done on a sample of blood. The TCR was taken from a girl under 18 with multiple sclerosis. The V call is TRBV7-9, the J call TRBJ1-2; TRBD1 might be the D (6 bases). The CDR3 DNA sequence: TGTGCCAGCACCCCATTGCCCGGGACACGTCGGGGCTACACCTTC. Protein sequence: CASTPLPGTRRGYTF.